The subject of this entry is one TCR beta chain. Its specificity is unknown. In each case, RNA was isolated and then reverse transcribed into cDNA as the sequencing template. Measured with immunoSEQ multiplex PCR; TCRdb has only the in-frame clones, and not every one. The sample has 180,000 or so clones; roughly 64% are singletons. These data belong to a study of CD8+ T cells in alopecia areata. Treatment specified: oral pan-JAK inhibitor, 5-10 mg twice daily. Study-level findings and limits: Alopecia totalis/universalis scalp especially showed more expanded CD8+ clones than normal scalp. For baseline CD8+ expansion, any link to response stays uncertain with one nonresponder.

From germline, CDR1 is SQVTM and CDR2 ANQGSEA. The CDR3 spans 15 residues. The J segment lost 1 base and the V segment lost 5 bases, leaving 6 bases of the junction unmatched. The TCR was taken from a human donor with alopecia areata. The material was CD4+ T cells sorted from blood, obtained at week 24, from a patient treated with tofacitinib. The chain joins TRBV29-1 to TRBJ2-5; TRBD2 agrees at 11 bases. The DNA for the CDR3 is TGCAGCGTTAGGACTAGCGGGTTTCCCCAAGAGACCCAGTACTTC. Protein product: CSVRTSGFPQETQYF.